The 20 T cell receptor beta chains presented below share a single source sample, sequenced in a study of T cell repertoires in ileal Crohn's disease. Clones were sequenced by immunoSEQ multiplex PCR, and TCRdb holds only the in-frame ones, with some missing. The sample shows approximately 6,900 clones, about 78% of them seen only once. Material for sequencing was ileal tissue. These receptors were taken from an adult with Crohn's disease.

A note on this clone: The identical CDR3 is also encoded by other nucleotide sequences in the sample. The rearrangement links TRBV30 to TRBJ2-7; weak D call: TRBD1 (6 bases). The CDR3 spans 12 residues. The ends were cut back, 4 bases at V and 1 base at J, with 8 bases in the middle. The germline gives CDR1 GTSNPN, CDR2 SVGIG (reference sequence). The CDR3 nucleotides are TGTGCCTGGAAGCAGGGGTCCTACGAGCAGTACTTC. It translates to CAWKQGSYEQYF.

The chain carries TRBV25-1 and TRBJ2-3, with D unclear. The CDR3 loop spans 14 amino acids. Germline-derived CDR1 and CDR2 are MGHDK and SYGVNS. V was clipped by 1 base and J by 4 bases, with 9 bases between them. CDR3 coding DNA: TGTGCCAGCAGTGAATTAGGTAGCCCAGATACGCAGTATTTT. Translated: CASSELGSPDTQYF.

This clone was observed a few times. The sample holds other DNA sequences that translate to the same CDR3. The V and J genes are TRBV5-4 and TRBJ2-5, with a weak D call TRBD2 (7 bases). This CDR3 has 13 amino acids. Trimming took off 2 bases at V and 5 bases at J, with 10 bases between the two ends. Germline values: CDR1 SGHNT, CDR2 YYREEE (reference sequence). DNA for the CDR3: TGTGCCAGCAGCTTAAAGGGGGGGGAGACCCAGTACTTC. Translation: CASSLKGGETQYF.

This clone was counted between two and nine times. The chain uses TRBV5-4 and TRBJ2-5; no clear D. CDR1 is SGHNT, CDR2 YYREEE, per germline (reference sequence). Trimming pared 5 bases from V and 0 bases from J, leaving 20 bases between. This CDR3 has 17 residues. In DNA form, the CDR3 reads TGTGCCAGCAGGGATAGAACGCGGCGGAGAGACCAAGAGACCCAGTACTTC. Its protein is CASRDRTRRRDQETQYF. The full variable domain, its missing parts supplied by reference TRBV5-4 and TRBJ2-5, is ETGVTQSPTHLIKTRGQQVTLRCSSQSGHNTVSWYQQALGQGPQFIFQYYREEENGRGNFPPRFSGLQFPNYSSELNVNALELDDSALYLCASRDRTRRRDQETQYFGPGTRLLVL.

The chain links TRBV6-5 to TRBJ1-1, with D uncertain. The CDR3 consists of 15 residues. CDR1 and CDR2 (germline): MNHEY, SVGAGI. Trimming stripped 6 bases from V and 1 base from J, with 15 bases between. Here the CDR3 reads CASRRESRWNTEAFF. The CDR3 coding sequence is TGTGCCAGCAGGAGAGAGAGCCGGTGGAACACTGAAGCTTTCTTT.

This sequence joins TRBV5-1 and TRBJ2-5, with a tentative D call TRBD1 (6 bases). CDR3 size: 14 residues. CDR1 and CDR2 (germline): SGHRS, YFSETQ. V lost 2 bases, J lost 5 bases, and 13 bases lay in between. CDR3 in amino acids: CASSFHRDRETQYF. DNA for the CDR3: TGCGCCAGCAGCTTCCACAGGGATCGCGAGACCCAGTACTTC.

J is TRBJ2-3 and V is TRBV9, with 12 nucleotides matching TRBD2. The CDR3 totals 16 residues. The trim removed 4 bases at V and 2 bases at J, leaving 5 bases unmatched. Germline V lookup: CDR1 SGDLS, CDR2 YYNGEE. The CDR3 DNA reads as TGTGCCAGCAGCCCAAGACTAGCGGGGGACACAGATACGCAGTATTTT. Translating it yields CASSPRLAGDTDTQYF.

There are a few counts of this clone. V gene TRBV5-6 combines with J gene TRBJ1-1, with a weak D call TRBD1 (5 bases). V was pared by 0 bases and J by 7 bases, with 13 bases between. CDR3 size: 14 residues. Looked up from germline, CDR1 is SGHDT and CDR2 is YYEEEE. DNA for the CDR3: TGTGCCAGCAGCTTGGCCTTGACAGTACTTGAAGCTTTCTTT. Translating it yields CASSLALTVLEAFF.

CDR3 residues: CASSLGTRWTGELFF. The CDR3 nucleotides are TGTGCCAGCAGTCTCGGGACTAGATGGACCGGGGAGCTGTTTTTT. The rearrangement uses TRBV6-1 and TRBJ2-2; 8 bases align to TRBD2. CDR3 size: 15 residues. V gave up 5 bases and J gave up 5 bases; unmatched junction bases: 7. In germline, CDR1 is MNHNS, CDR2 SASEGT.

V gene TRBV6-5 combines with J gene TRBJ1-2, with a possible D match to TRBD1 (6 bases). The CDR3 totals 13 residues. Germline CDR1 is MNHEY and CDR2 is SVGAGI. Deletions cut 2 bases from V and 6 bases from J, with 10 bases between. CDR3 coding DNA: TGTGCCAGCAGTTACACGGGACAAAATGGCTACACCTTC. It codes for CASSYTGQNGYTF.

CDR3 nucleotide sequence: TGCAGCGTTGAATCGGGGAGGGACCAGCCCCAGCATTTT. Amino acids: CSVESGRDQPQHF. The genes are TRBV29-1 and TRBJ1-5; possible D gene TRBD1, 5 bases. Trimming left V 2 bases short and J 7 bases short, with 12 bases between. Germline loops: CDR1 SQVTM, CDR2 ANQGSEA. The CDR3 extends over 13 amino acids.

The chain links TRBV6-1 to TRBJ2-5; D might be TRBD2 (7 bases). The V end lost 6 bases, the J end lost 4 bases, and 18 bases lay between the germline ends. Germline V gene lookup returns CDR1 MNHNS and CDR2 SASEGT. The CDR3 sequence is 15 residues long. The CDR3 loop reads CASSLRGGVRETQYF. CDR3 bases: TGTGCCAGCAGCCTTAGGGGGGGCGTGCGAGAGACCCAGTACTTC.

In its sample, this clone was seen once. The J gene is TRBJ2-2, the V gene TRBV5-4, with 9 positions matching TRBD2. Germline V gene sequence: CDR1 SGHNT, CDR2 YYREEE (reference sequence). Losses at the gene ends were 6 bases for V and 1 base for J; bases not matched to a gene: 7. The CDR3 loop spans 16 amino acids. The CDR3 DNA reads TGTGCCAGCACCACTGGCGGGAGGGTGAACACCGGGGAGCTGTTTTTT. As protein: CASTTGGRVNTGELFF.

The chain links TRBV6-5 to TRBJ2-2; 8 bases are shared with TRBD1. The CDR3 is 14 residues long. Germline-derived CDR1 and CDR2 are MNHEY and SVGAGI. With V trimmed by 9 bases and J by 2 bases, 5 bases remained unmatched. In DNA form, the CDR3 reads TGTGCCAGTCGAGGGACAGGAAACACCGGGGAGCTGTTTTTT. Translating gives CASRGTGNTGELFF.

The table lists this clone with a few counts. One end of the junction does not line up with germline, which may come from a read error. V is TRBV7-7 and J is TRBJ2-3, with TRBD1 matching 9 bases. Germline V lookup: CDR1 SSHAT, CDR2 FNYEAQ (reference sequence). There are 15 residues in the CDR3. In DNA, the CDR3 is TGTGCTAGCAGCTTAACAGGGGGCAGCACAGATACGCAGTATTTT. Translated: CASSLTGGSTDTQYF.

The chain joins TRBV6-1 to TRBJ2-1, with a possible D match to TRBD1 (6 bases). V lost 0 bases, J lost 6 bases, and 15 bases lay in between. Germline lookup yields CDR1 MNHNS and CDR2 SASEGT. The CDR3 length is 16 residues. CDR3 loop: CASSEAQGKPGNEQFF. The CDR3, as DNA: TGTGCCAGCAGTGAAGCCCAGGGGAAACCCGGCAATGAGCAGTTCTTC.

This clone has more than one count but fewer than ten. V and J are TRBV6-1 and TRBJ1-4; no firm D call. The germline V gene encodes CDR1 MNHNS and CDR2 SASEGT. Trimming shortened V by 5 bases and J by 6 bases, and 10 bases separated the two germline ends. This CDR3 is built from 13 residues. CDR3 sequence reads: CASSQPRDEKLFF. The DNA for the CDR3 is TGTGCCAGCAGTCAACCACGGGATGAAAAACTGTTTTTT.

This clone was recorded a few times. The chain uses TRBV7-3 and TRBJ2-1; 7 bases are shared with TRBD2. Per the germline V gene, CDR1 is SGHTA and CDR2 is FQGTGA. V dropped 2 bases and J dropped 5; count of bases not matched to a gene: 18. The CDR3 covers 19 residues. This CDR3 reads CASSLRPPLVGGGDNEQFF. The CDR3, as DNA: TGTGCCAGCAGCTTACGCCCTCCTCTCGTGGGGGGAGGGGACAATGAGCAGTTCTTC.

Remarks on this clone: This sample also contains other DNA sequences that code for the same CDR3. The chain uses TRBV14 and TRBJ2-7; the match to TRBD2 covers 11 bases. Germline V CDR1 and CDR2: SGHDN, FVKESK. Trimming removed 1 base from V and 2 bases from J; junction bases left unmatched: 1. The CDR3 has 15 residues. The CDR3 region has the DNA TGTGCCAGCAGCCAAGGACTAGCGGGGCCCTACGAGCAGTACTTC. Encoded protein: CASSQGLAGPYEQYF.

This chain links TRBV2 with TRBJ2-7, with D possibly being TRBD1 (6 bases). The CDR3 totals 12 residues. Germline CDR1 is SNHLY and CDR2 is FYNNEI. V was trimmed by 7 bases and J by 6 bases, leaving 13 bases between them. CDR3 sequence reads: CASTLTRGEQYF. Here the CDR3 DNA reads TGTGCCAGCACCTTGACCAGGGGCGAGCAGTACTTC.